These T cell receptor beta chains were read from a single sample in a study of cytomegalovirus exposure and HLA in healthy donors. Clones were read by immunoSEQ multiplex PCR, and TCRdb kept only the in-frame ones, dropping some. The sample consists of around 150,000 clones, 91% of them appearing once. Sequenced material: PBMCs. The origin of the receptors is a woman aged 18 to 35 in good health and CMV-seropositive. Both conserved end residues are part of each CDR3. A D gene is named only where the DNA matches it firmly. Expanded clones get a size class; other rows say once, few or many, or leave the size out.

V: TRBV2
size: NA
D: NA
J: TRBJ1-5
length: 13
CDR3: CASTRDTNQPQHF
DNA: TGTGCCAGCACTAGGGACACCAATCAGCCCCAGCATTTT

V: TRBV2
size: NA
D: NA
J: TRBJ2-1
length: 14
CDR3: CASSREGGFNEQFF
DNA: TGTGCCAGCAGCCGAGAAGGGGGTTTCAATGAGCAGTTCTTC

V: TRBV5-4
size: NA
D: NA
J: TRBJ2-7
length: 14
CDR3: CASSRSGLTYEQYF
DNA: TGTGCCAGCAGCAGATCGGGACTGACTTACGAGCAGTACTTC

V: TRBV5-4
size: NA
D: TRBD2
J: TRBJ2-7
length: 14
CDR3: CASSLDGGGYEQYF
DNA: TGTGCCAGCAGCTTGGATGGGGGGGGCTACGAGCAGTACTTC

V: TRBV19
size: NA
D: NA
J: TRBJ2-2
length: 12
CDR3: CASKWLTGELFF
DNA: TGTGCCAGTAAGTGGCTTACCGGGGAGCTGTTTTTT

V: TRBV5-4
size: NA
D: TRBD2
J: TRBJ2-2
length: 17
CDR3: CASSPTWGGRNTGELFF
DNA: TGTGCCAGCAGCCCGACGTGGGGGGGTCGAAACACCGGGGAGCTGTTTTTT

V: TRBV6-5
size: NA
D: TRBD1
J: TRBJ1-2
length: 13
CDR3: CASSYEGAHGYTF
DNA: TGTGCCAGCAGTTACGAGGGGGCGCATGGCTACACCTTC

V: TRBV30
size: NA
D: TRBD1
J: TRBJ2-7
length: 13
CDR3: CAWSVIRGPEQYF
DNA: TGTGCCTGGAGTGTAATCAGGGGGCCCGAGCAGTACTTC

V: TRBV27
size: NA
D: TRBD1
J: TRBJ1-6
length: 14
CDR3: CASSAATGVSPLHF
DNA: TGTGCCAGCAGTGCAGCTACAGGGGTCTCACCCCTCCACTTT

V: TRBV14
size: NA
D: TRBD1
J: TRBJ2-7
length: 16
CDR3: CASSQVRGTGGYEQYF
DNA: TGTGCCAGCAGCCAAGTTCGCGGGACAGGGGGGTACGAGCAGTACTTC

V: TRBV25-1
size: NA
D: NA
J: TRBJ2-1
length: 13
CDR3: CASRPDIYNEQFF
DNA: TGTGCCAGCAGACCGGACATCTACAATGAGCAGTTCTTC

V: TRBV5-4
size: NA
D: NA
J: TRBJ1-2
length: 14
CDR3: CASSLAGVAYGYTF
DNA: TGTGCCAGCAGCTTGGCCGGGGTGGCCTATGGCTACACCTTC

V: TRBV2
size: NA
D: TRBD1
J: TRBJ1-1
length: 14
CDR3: CASSGTRTGTEAFF
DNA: TGTGCCAGCAGTGGGACCAGGACAGGGACTGAAGCTTTCTTT

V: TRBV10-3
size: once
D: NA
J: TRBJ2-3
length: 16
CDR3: CAISEWSGGITDTQYF
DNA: TGTGCCATCAGTGAGTGGAGTGGGGGGATCACAGATACGCAGTATTTT

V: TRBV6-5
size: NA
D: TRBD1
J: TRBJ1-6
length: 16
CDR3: CASSYSLTGNGSPLHF
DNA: TGTGCCAGCAGTTATTCGCTGACAGGGAACGGTTCACCCCTCCACTTT

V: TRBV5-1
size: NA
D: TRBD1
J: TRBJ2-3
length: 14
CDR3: CASSSTGSTDTQYF
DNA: TGCGCCAGCAGCTCGACAGGGAGCACAGATACGCAGTATTTT

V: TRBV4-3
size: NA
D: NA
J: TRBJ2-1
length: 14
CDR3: CASSQRQGKDEQFF
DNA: TGCGCCAGCAGCCAAAGGCAGGGGAAGGATGAGCAGTTCTTC

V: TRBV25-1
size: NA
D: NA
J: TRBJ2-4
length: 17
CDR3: CASSAAGASLAKNIQYF
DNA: TGTGCCAGCAGTGCGGCAGGGGCATCTCTAGCCAAAAACATTCAGTACTTC

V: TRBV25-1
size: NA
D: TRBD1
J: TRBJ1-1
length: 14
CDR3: CASSVGQGNTEAFF
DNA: TGTGCCAGCAGTGTCGGACAGGGGAACACTGAAGCTTTCTTT

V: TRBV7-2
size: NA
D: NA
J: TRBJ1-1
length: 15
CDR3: CASSLGPGLNTEAFF
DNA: TGTGCCAGCAGCTTAGGACCAGGCTTAAACACTGAAGCTTTCTTT

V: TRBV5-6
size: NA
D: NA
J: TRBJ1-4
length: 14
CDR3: CASSLDTNPEKLFF
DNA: TGTGCCAGCAGCTTGGACACCAATCCTGAAAAACTGTTTTTT

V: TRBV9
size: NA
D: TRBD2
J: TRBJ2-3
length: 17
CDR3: CASSPTLAGVSTDTQYF
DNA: TGTGCCAGCAGCCCGACACTAGCGGGAGTTAGCACAGATACGCAGTATTTT

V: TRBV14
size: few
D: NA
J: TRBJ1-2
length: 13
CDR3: CASSDGQNYGYTF
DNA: TGTGCCAGCAGCGACGGACAGAACTATGGCTACACCTTC

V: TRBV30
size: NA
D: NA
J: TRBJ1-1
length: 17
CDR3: CAWSVRGQLNMNTEAFF
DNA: TGTGCCTGGAGTGTACGAGGACAGCTGAACATGAACACTGAAGCTTTCTTT

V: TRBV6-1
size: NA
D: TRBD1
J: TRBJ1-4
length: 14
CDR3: CASSEGTGNEKLFF
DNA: TGTGCCAGCAGTGAAGGGACAGGTAATGAAAAACTGTTTTTT

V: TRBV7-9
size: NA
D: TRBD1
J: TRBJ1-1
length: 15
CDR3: CASSSGQGAFTEAFF
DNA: TGTGCCAGCAGCTCCGGACAGGGGGCGTTCACTGAAGCTTTCTTT

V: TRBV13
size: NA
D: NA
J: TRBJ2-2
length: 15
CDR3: CASSLGEPGSGELFF
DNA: TGTGCCAGCAGCTTAGGTGAACCTGGGAGCGGGGAGCTGTTTTTT

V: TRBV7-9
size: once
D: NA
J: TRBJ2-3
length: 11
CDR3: CASSLLRGQYF
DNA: TGTGCCAGCAGCTTACTTAGGGGCCAGTATTTT

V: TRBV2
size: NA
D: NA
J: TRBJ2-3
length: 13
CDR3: CASLGRIRDTQYF
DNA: TGTGCCAGCTTAGGGAGGATCAGAGATACGCAGTATTTT

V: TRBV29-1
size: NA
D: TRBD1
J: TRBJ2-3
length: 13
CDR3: CSGRVTGRDTQYF
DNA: TGCAGCGGCAGAGTGACAGGGCGGGATACGCAGTATTTT

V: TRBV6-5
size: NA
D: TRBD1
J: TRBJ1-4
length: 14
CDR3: CASSLTGSGEKLFF
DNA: TGTGCCAGCAGCTTGACAGGGAGTGGTGAAAAACTGTTTTTT

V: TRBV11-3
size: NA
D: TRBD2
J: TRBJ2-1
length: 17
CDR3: CASSLGVAGETFNEQFF
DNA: TGTGCCAGCAGCTTAGGGGTAGCGGGGGAGACCTTCAATGAGCAGTTCTTC

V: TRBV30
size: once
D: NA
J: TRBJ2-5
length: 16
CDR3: CAWCDSEEVIGETQYF
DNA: TGTGCCTGGTGCGATAGCGAGGAGGTCATCGGAGAGACCCAGTACTTC

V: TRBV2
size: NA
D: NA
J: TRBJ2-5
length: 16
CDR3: CASSEWRQWYQETQYF
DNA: TGTGCCAGCAGTGAATGGCGACAGTGGTACCAAGAGACCCAGTACTTC

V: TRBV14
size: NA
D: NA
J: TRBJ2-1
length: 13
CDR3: CASSRQVYNEQFF
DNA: TGTGCCAGCAGCCGACAGGTCTACAATGAGCAGTTCTTC

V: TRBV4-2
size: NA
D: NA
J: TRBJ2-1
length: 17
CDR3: CASSQSRSTGVWYEQFF
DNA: TGTGCCAGCAGCCAATCTAGATCGACGGGAGTCTGGTATGAGCAGTTCTTC

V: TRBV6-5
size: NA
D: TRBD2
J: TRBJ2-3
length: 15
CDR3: CASSSGLASADTQYF
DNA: TGTGCCAGCAGCTCGGGACTAGCGAGCGCAGATACGCAGTATTTT

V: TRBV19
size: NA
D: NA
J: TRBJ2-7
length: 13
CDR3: CASSMEVPYEQYF
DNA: TGTGCCAGTAGTATGGAGGTGCCCTACGAGCAGTACTTC

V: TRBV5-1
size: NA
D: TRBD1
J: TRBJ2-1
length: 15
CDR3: CASSSGTGVPNEQFF
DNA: TGCGCCAGCAGCTCTGGGACAGGGGTTCCCAATGAGCAGTTCTTC

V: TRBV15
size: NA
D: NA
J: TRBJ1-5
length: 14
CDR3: CATSRDAGAQPQHF
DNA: TGTGCCACCAGCAGAGATGCGGGGGCTCAGCCCCAGCATTTT

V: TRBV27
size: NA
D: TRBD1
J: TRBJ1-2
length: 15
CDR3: CASMGTGRGDYGYTF
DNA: TGTGCCAGCATGGGGACAGGGCGCGGCGACTATGGCTACACCTTC

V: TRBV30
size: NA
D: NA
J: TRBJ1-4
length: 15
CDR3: CAWSVLFGANEKLFF
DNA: TGTGCCTGGAGTGTACTATTTGGGGCAAATGAAAAACTGTTTTTT

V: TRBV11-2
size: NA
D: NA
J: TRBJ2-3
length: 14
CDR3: CASSLQRTLDTQYF
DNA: TGTGCCAGCAGCTTACAGCGGACCCTAGATACGCAGTATTTT

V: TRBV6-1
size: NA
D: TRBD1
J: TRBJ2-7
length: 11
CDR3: CASGTGYEQYF
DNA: TGTGCCAGCGGGACAGGCTACGAGCAGTACTTC

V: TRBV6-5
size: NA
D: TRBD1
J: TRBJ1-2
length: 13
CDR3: CASSYGLGTAYTF
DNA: TGTGCCAGCAGTTACGGGTTAGGGACAGCCTACACCTTC

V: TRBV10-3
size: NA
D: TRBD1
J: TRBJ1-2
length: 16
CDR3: CAIKAPTGQGSNGYTF
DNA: TGTGCCATCAAAGCCCCCACCGGACAGGGTTCTAATGGCTACACCTTC

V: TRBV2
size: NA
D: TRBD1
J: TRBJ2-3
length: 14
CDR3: CASSRTGGTDTQYF
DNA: TGTGCCAGCTCCAGGACAGGGGGCACAGATACGCAGTATTTT

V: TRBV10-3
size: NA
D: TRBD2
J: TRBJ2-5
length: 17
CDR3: CAISEPTALAGGETQYF
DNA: TGTGCCATCAGTGAGCCTACAGCACTAGCGGGGGGGGAGACCCAGTACTTC

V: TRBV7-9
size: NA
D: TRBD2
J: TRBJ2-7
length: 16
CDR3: CASSLAGLAGGYEQYF
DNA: TGTGCCAGCAGCTTAGCTGGACTAGCGGGAGGGTACGAGCAGTACTTC

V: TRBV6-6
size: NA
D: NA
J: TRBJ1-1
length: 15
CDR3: CATRGGGALNTEAFF
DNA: TGTGCCACCCGGGGAGGCGGGGCCCTGAACACTGAAGCTTTCTTT

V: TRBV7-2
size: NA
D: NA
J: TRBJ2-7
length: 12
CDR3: CASSFPTYEQYF
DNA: TGTGCCAGCAGCTTTCCTACCTACGAGCAGTACTTC

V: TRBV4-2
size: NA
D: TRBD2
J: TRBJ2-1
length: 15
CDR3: CASSLLAGGNNEQFF
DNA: TGTGCCAGCAGCCTGCTAGCGGGGGGAAACAATGAGCAGTTCTTC